These 23 T cell receptor beta chains were sequenced from one sample in a study of beta chain features in type 1 diabetes. General study results and limits: The study found moderately but significantly shorter TCRB CDR3s in all four CD4+ subsets of Type 1 diabetes patients.

The sequenced template was cDNA made from the entire isolated RNA. Repertoires were generated with immunoSEQ multiplex PCR, while TCRdb's copy carries only in-frame clones and drops some. Here the sample spans hundreds of thousands of clones, 15% being singletons. These receptors lack a known antigen. Sequenced: naive CD4+ T cells from blood. The source is a man younger than 35 with type 1 diabetes.

The chain joins TRBV7-2 to TRBJ2-5; D gene uncertain. Trimming left V 1 base short and J 0 bases short, with 6 bases between. Germline assignment: CDR1 SGHTA and CDR2 FQGNSA. The CDR3 totals 14 residues. The CDR3 nucleotides are TGTGCCAGCAGCTTAGTTGAGTACCAAGAGACCCAGTACTTC. Translation: CASSLVEYQETQYF.

V gene TRBV6-6 combines with J gene TRBJ2-7, with 9 bases that match TRBD1. J gave up 2 bases and V 6 bases, and 8 bases lay outside the gene matches. There are 15 residues in the CDR3. The germline V gene has CDR1 MNHNY and CDR2 SVGAGI (reference sequence). In DNA form, the CDR3 reads TGTGCCAGCAGCCCCGACAGGGGGGCAACCTACGAGCAGTACTTC. Translated, it gives CASSPDRGATYEQYF.

This clone turned up a few times. This chain links TRBV5-6 with TRBJ2-3; 7 nucleotides align to TRBD1. J lost 2 bases, V lost 0 bases, and 9 bases had no gene match. Per germline, CDR1 SGHDT and CDR2 YYEEEE. The CDR3 runs 17 residues. CDR3 bases: TGTGCCAGCAGCTTGGTGGCCGGGACAGTCAACACAGATACGCAGTATTTT. Translating gives CASSLVAGTVNTDTQYF. The full variable domain, in which reference TRBV5-6 and TRBJ2-3 provide the parts outside the CDR3, is DAGVTQSPTHLIKTRGQQVTLRCSPKSGHDTVSWYQQALGQGPQFIFQYYEEEERQRGNFPDRFSGHQFPNYSSELNVNALLLGDSALYLCASSLVAGTVNTDTQYFGPGTRLTVL.

There are a few counts of this clone. The chain links TRBV7-2 to TRBJ2-2; D perhaps matches TRBD1 (5 bases). The length of the CDR3 is 13 residues. Germline V gives CDR1 SGHTA, CDR2 FQGNSA. Trimming shortened V by 5 bases and J by 5 bases, and 9 bases separated the two germline ends. CDR3 loop: CASSPPGTGELFF. CDR3 coding DNA: TGTGCCAGCAGCCCACCAGGGACCGGGGAGCTGTTTTTT.

J is TRBJ2-7 and V is TRBV28; D might be TRBD2 (6 bases). This CDR3 is 12 amino acids long. CDR1 is MDHEN, CDR2 SYDVKM, per germline. The germline V and J ends were trimmed by 4 bases and 6 bases, with 10 bases remaining between them. For the CDR3, the DNA is TGTGCCAGCAGTTCTCCCGGGGGCGAGCAGTACTTC. Amino acids: CASSSPGGEQYF.

This chain joins TRBV10-3 and TRBJ1-1; D unclear. The germline V gene encodes CDR1 ENHRY and CDR2 SYGVKD. Trimming left V 5 bases short and J 0 bases short, with 10 bases between. The CDR3 runs 14 residues. CDR3 nucleotide sequence: TGTGCCATCAGTCTACAGCAAATGAACACTGAAGCTTTCTTT. This gives the protein CAISLQQMNTEAFF.

The chain couples TRBV6-5 to TRBJ2-3, with D possibly matching TRBD1 (6 bases). The germline gives CDR1 MNHEY, CDR2 SVGAGI. The germline V and J ends were trimmed by 5 bases and 0 bases, with 12 bases remaining between them. The length of the CDR3 is 15 residues. Here the CDR3 reads CASSLDRTSTDTQYF. CDR3 coding DNA: TGTGCCAGCAGTCTAGACAGGACTAGCACAGATACGCAGTATTTT.

J is TRBJ2-1 and V is TRBV5-1, with TRBD2 matching over 7 bases. The CDR3 totals 17 residues. Germline-derived CDR1 and CDR2 are SGHRS and YFSETQ. Trimming at V came to 0 bases and at J to 1 base, leaving 7 bases not matched to a gene. CDR3 sequence: CASSLAGLAESYNEQFF. The DNA for the CDR3 is TGCGCCAGCAGCTTGGCGGGGCTAGCGGAATCCTACAATGAGCAGTTCTTC.

In this sample, this clone turned up a few times. The chain carries TRBV5-4 and TRBJ2-7; the D gene is possibly TRBD2 (6 bases). V lost 3 bases and J lost 1, with 14 bases in between. This CDR3 region has 15 residues. The V gene's germline CDR1 is SGHNT and CDR2 YYREEE (reference sequence). CDR3 loop: CASSSQLGGSYEQYF. The CDR3, as DNA: TGTGCCAGCAGCTCCCAACTGGGGGGTTCCTACGAGCAGTACTTC. The full variable domain, its missing parts supplied by reference TRBV5-4 and TRBJ2-7, is ETGVTQSPTHLIKTRGQQVTLRCSSQSGHNTVSWYQQALGQGPQFIFQYYREEENGRGNFPPRFSGLQFPNYSSELNVNALELDDSALYLCASSSQLGGSYEQYFGPGTRLTVT.

The V gene is TRBV5-1, the J gene TRBJ1-1; 7 nucleotides align to TRBD1. Losses at the gene ends were 0 bases for V and 1 base for J; bases not matched to a gene: 6. This CDR3 is built from 16 residues. Looked up from germline, CDR1 is SGHRS and CDR2 is YFSETQ. The CDR3 nucleotides read TGCGCCAGCAGCTTGGCACGACAGGGAGCGAACACTGAAGCTTTCTTT. Amino acid sequence: CASSLARQGANTEAFF.

The chain employs TRBV6-5 and TRBJ2-1, with TRBD2 matching over 11 bases. The CDR3 consists of 14 residues. The V gene end was trimmed by 6 bases and the J gene end by 8 bases; junction bases not matched to a gene: 6. The germline V gene has CDR1 MNHEY and CDR2 SVGAGI. The CDR3 is CASRVAGGPDEQFF. In DNA form, the CDR3 reads TGTGCCAGCAGAGTAGCGGGGGGGCCCGATGAGCAGTTCTTC.

This clone came up a few times. V usage is TRBV28 and J usage is TRBJ1-2, with 12 bases lining up with TRBD1. Trimming at V came to 4 bases and at J to 8 bases, leaving 17 bases not matched to a gene. Germline values: CDR1 MDHEN, CDR2 SYDVKM. The length of the CDR3 is 18 residues. CDR3: CASSSPPGTGGWSRGYTF. CDR3 coding DNA: TGTGCCAGCAGTTCTCCTCCCGGGACAGGGGGCTGGTCACGGGGCTACACCTTC.

The chain combines TRBV19 with TRBJ1-1; TRBD1 aligns across 9 bases. The CDR3 consists of 14 residues. The V and J ends lost 9 bases and 1 base, in that order; junction bases with no gene match: 6. Germline-derived CDR1 and CDR2 are LNHDA and SQIVND (reference sequence). The CDR3 loop is CASWAQGANTEAFF. In nucleotides, the CDR3 is TGTGCCAGCTGGGCACAGGGGGCGAACACTGAAGCTTTCTTT.

This clone was seen more than once but under ten times. The genes are TRBV7-2 and TRBJ2-7, with 14 bases matching TRBD2. V lost 1 base, J lost 1 base, and 0 bases stayed unmatched. The CDR3 loop spans 16 amino acids. The germline V gene encodes CDR1 SGHTA and CDR2 FQGNSA. The CDR3 spells CASSLGTSGGSYEQYF. The DNA of the CDR3 is TGTGCCAGCAGCTTAGGGACTAGCGGGGGGTCCTACGAGCAGTACTTC.

This clone was seen more than once but under ten times. This rearrangement joins TRBV5-4 to TRBJ1-6; TRBD1 matches at 10 bases. The V gene's germline CDR1 is SGHNT and CDR2 YYREEE (reference sequence). V was clipped by 0 bases and J by 6 bases; unmatched bases: 0. The CDR3 spans 15 residues. The CDR3: CASSLGTGGNSPLHF. CDR3 nucleotides: TGTGCCAGCAGCTTGGGGACAGGGGGTAATTCACCCCTCCACTTT.

This clone was found a few times. The J gene is TRBJ2-5, the V gene TRBV30; 9 bases map to TRBD1. J gave up 5 bases and V 7 bases, and 5 bases lay outside the gene matches. This CDR3 comprises 12 residues. Germline V CDR1 and CDR2: GTSNPN, SVGIG (reference sequence). CDR3 DNA: TGTGCCTTGGGACAGGGTGGGGAGACCCAGTACTTC. Protein product: CALGQGGETQYF.

This chain joins TRBV28 and TRBJ2-7, with a possible D match to TRBD1 (6 bases). This CDR3 has 12 amino acids. V was pared by 9 bases and J by 3 bases, with 12 bases between. Germline CDR1 and CDR2: MDHEN and SYDVKM. The CDR3: CASLDSYYEQYF. The DNA for the CDR3 is TGTGCCAGTTTGGACAGTTACTACGAGCAGTACTTC.

The chain combines TRBV30 with TRBJ2-1; D call uncertain. Germline CDR1 reads GTSNPN; CDR2 reads SVGIG (reference sequence). There are 11 residues in the CDR3. V gave up 4 bases and J gave up 6 bases, with 7 bases separating them. CDR3 loop: CAWNFINEQFF. CDR3 nucleotides: TGTGCCTGGAACTTCATCAATGAGCAGTTCTTC.

A few counts support this clone. The rearrangement uses TRBV18 and TRBJ1-1; a weak D match, TRBD1 (5 bases). The length of the CDR3 is 15 residues. The V end was cut by 4 bases, the J end by 5 bases, with 17 bases between. Germline V CDR1 and CDR2: KGHSH, LQKENI. The DNA for the CDR3 is TGTGCCAGCTCACGGGAGGCCCAGGGTTATACTGAAGCTTTCTTT. Protein product: CASSREAQGYTEAFF.

The J gene is TRBJ1-2, the V gene TRBV6-5; D might be TRBD1 (6 bases). V lost 10 bases, J lost 3 bases, and 9 bases lay in between. This CDR3 region has 11 residues. Germline V CDR1 and CDR2: MNHEY, SVGAGI. CDR3 nucleotide sequence: TGTGCCATCACAGGGTACTATGGCTACACCTTC. As protein: CAITGYYGYTF.

This clone was seen a handful of times. The gene calls are TRBV7-9 and TRBJ1-2, with a possible D match to TRBD1 (5 bases). The CDR3 sequence is 14 residues long. V lost 0 bases, J lost 4 bases, and 9 bases lay in between. Germline V gene sequence: CDR1 SEHNR, CDR2 FQNEAQ (reference sequence). The CDR3 DNA reads TGTGCCAGCAGCTTAGCCCAGGGATTCTATGGCTACACCTTC. Its protein is CASSLAQGFYGYTF.

Only a few counts were recorded for this clone. The rearrangement links TRBV15 to TRBJ2-7; tentatively, D is TRBD1 (5 bases). The CDR3 length is 14 residues. Trimming cost V 2 bases and J 0 bases, with 8 bases left between them. Germline CDR1 and CDR2: LNHNV and YYDKDF (reference sequence). The CDR3 region is CATSRRQSSYEQYF. The CDR3 DNA reads as TGTGCCACCAGCAGACGACAGAGCTCCTACGAGCAGTACTTC. The complete variable domain, with remaining parts taken from reference TRBV15 and TRBJ2-7, reads DAMVIQNPRYQVTQFGKPVTLSCSQTLNHNVMYWYQQKSSQAPKLLFHYYDKDFNNEADTPDNFQSRRPNTSFCFLDIRSPGLGDTAMYLCATSRRQSSYEQYFGPGTRLTVT.

This clone was counted between two and nine times. The chain recombines TRBV5-4 with TRBJ2-1; 10 nucleotides align to TRBD1. The length of the CDR3 is 15 residues. Germline-derived CDR1 and CDR2 are SGHNT and YYREEE (reference sequence). The junction had 2 bases not matched to a gene; V was cut back by 4 bases and J by 1 base. The CDR3 loop is CASSGDRGSYNEQFF. The CDR3 DNA is TGTGCCAGCAGCGGGGACAGGGGATCCTACAATGAGCAGTTCTTC.